This passage covers 5 T cell receptor beta chains from one sample sequenced in a study of T cells in Graves' hyperthyroidism and ophthalmopathy. Amplified TCR beta CDR3 regions derived from RNA transcripts. Initially, a first-round RT-PCR of the TCR CDR3 employed the HTBI primer set. TCRdb redid the calling of the multiplex PCR reads with MiXCR, one entry per CDR3 protein. In the table there are about 400,000 distinct CDR3 sequences, under 15% of which are singletons. Sequenced input: blood. The receptors were sampled from a woman aged 25 to 39 with Graves' hyperthyroidism.

The chain is built from TRBV7-9 and TRBJ1-2, with a weak D call TRBD1 (5 bases). The CDR3 runs to 14 residues. V dropped 4 bases and J dropped 3 bases, with 12 bases sitting between them. Germline V lookup: CDR1 SEHNR, CDR2 FQNEAQ (reference sequence). CDR3 region: CASSWGSQDYGYTF. The DNA of the CDR3 is TGTGCCAGCAGCTGGGGGTCTCAGGACTATGGCTACACCTTC. The whole variable domain, remainder taken from reference TRBV7-9 and TRBJ1-2, is DTGVSQNPRHKITKRGQNVTFRCDPISEHNRLYWYRQTLGQGPEFLTYFQNEAQLEKSRLLSDRFSAERPKGSFSTLEIQRTEQGDSAMYLCASSWGSQDYGYTFGSGTRLTVV.

The chain is built from TRBV19 and TRBJ2-2; D is undetermined. The germline V gene has CDR1 LNHDA and CDR2 SQIVND (reference sequence). The CDR3 is 17 residues long. V lost 5 bases, J lost 5 bases, and 21 bases lay in between. The CDR3 DNA is TGTGCCAGTAGTTCCTCGGTGGGGTTATTAAAAACCGGGGAGCTGTTTTTT. It yields the protein CASSSSVGLLKTGELFF. Using reference TRBV19 and TRBJ2-2 for the parts outside the CDR3, the full variable domain is DGGITQSPKYLFRKEGQNVTLSCEQNLNHDAMYWYRQDPGQGLRLIYYSQIVNDFQKGDIAEGYSVSREKKESFPLTVTSAQKNPTAFYLCASSSSVGLLKTGELFFGEGSRLTVL.

This sequence joins TRBV5-1 and TRBJ2-1; 7 bases are shared with TRBD2. V shed 4 bases and J 5 bases; nucleotides not matched to a gene: 9. The CDR3 has 15 amino acids. From germline, CDR1 is SGHRS and CDR2 YFSETQ. CDR3 DNA sequence: TGCGCCAGCAGCCCCGTTAAAGCGGGACACAATGAGCAGTTCTTC. Translating it yields CASSPVKAGHNEQFF. The complete variable domain, with remaining parts taken from reference TRBV5-1 and TRBJ2-1, reads KAGVTQTPRYLIKTRGQQVTLSCSPISGHRSVSWYQQTPGQGLQFLFEYFSETQRNKGNFPGRFSGRQFSNSRSEMNVSTLELGDSALYLCASSPVKAGHNEQFFGPGTRLTVL.

This clonotype was seen repeatedly, ten times or more. The chain uses TRBV20-1 and TRBJ1-5; D is ambiguous. CDR1 is DFQATT, CDR2 SNEGSKA, per germline (reference sequence). V dropped 3 bases and J dropped 0 bases, with 12 bases sitting between them. This CDR3 comprises 15 residues. The CDR3 nucleotides read TGCAGTGCTAGGTCACAGAGCGATAGCAATCAGCCCCAGCATTTT. It translates to CSARSQSDSNQPQHF.

The CDR3 protein is CASSLSTMYTGELFF. The CDR3 DNA sequence: TGTGCCAGCAGCTTGTCTACAATGTACACCGGGGAGCTGTTTTTT. The gene calls are TRBV5-8 and TRBJ2-2, with D hard to call. The CDR3 extends over 15 amino acids. V was trimmed by 1 base and J by 3 bases, leaving 10 bases between them. CDR1 and CDR2 from the germline V gene are SGHTS and YDEGEE.